Here is one T cell receptor beta chain with its context. What it recognizes is unknown. These data originate in a study of beta chain features in type 1 diabetes. As every portion of the isolated RNA was reverse transcribed, the sequencing read expressed TCRB transcripts. Assay used: immunoSEQ multiplex PCR; TCRdb lists only in-frame clones, some missing. This table has some 170,000 clones, roughly 60% appearing once. Per the germline V gene, CDR1 is SGHTA and CDR2 is FQGNSA. CDR3 size: 13 residues. V lost 7 bases and J lost 7, with 11 bases in between. Notes on the study in general: Moderate yet significant TCRB CDR3 shortening was seen in Type 1 diabetes patients in all four CD4+ subsets. Because the template was cDNA, high-expressing cells might be over-represented. Patients with type 1 diabetes carried fewer insertions and had more deletions at their VDJ junctions.

The J gene is TRBJ1-6, the V gene TRBV7-2; maybe TRBD1 (5 bases). The TCR was taken from a man aged 25 to 40 with type 1 diabetes. The source material was naive CD4+ T cells from blood. In nucleotides, the CDR3 is TGTGCCAGCACCTTGGGGCCCAATTCACCCCTCCACTTT. Its protein is CASTLGPNSPLHF.